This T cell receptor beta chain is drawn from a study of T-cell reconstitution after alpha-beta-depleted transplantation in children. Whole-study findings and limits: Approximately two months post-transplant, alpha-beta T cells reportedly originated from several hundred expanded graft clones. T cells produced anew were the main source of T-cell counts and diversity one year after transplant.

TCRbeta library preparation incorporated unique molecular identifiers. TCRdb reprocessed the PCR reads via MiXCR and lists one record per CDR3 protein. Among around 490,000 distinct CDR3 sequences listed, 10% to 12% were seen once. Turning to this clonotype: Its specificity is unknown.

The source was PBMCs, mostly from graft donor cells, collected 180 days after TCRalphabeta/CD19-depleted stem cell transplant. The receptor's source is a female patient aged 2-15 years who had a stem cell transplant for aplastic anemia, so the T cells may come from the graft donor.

CDR3: CASSTPYSASGNTIYF. The CDR3 bases are TGTGCCAGTAGTACTCCTTACAGTGCCTCTGGAAACACCATATATTTT. The rearrangement joins TRBV19 to TRBJ1-3, with D hard to call. CDR1 is LNHDA and CDR2 is SQIVND in the germline V gene (reference sequence). The CDR3 has 16 amino acids. Trimming took 4 bases from V and 0 from J, leaving 13 bases between them.